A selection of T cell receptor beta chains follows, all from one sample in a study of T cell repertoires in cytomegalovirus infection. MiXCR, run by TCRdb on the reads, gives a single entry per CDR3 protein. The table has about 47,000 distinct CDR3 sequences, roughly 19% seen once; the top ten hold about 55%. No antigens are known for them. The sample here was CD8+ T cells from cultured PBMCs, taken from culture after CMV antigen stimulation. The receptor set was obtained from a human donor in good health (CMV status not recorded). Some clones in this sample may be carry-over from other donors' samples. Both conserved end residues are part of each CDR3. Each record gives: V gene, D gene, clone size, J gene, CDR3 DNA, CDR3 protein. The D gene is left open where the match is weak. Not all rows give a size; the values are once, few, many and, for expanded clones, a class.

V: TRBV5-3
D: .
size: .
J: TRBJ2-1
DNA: TGTGCCAGCAGCTTGGAGGCCAGGGGACTATACAATGAGCAGTTCTTC
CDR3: CASSLEARGLYNEQFF

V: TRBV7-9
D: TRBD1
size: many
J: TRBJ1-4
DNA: TGTGCCAGCAGCCGGACAGGGACTAATGAAAAACTGTTTTTT
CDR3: CASSRTGTNEKLFF

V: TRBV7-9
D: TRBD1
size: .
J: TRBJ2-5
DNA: TGTGCCAGCAGCGCACCGGGACAGGAGAAACAAGAGACCCAGTACTTC
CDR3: CASSAPGQEKQETQYF

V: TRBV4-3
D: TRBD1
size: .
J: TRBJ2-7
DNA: TGCGCCAGCAGCCTGGACAGGGCGTCCTACGAGCAGTACTTC
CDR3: CASSLDRASYEQYF

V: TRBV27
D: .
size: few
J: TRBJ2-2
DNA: TGTGCCAGCGCCGGATGGGGTAGCGGGGAGCTGTTTTTT
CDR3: CASAGWGSGELFF

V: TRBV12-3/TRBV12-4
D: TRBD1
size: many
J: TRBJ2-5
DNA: TGTGCCAGCAGTTTGAAGGGGGCCGAGGAGACCCAGTACTTC
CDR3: CASSLKGAEETQYF

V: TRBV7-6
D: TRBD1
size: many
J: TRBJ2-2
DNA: TGTGCCAGCAGCTACTCGGGACAGGGCCACGGGGAGCTGTTTTTT
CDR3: CASSYSGQGHGELFF

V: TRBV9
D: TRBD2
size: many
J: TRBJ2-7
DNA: TGTGCCAGCAGCCGCACGGGACTAGCGGGGGTGAGCGAGCAGTACTTC
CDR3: CASSRTGLAGVSEQYF

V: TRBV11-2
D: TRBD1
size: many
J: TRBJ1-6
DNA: TGTGCCAGCAGCCTTATCCTTCCGGACAGGGGAAATTCACCCCTCCACTTT
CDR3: CASSLILPDRGNSPLHF

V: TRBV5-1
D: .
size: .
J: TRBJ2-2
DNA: TGCGCCAGCAGCCATCGGTTTGGGAAGACAAACACCGGGGAGCTGTTTTTT
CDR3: CASSHRFGKTNTGELFF

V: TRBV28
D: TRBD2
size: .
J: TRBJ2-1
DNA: TGTGCCAGCGAAGGACTAGCAGTCGTGAATGAGCAGTTCTTC
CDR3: CASEGLAVVNEQFF

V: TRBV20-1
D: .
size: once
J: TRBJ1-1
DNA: TGCAGTGCAGAGGGAGTTCTTTGGAACACTGAAGCTTTCTTT
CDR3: CSAEGVLWNTEAFF

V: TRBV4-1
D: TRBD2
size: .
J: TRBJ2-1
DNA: TGCGCCAGCAGCCTACGGGGGGGCGGCCCCTACAATGAGCAGTTCTTC
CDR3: CASSLRGGGPYNEQFF

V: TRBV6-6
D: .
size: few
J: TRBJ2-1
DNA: TGTGCCAGCAGTTCCTCGGGGGATGAGCAGTTCTTC
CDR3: CASSSSGDEQFF

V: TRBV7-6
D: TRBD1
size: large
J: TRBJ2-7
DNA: TGTGCCAGCAGCTTAGGCTATGGGGACAGGGGGCGCGAGCAGTACTTC
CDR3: CASSLGYGDRGREQYF

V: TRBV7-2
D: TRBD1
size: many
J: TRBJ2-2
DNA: TGTGCCAGCAGCTTAAGACAGGGGAACACCGGGGAGCTGTTTTTT
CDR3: CASSLRQGNTGELFF

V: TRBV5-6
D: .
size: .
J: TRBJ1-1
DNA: TGTGCCAGCAGCTTCGGTGGAGGCACTGAAGCTTTCTTT
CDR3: CASSFGGGTEAFF

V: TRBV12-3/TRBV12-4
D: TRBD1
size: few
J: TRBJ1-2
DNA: TGTGCCAGCAGTTACAGGGGCCATGGCTACACCTTC
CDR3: CASSYRGHGYTF

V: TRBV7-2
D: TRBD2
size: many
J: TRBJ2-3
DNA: TGTGCCAGCAATCTAGCGGGAGACAGCACAGATACGCAGTATTTT
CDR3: CASNLAGDSTDTQYF

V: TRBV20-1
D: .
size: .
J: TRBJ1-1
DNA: TGCAGTGCATCTGAACCGGGACCGCGCACTGAAGCTTTCTTT
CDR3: CSASEPGPRTEAFF

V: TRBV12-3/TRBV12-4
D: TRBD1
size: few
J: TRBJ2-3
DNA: TGTGCCAGCAGTCGGACAGGGCCGACAGATACGCAGTATTTT
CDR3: CASSRTGPTDTQYF

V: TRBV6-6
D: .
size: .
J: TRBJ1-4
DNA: TGTGCCAGCAGAAAGACAGCGTATGGAACTAATGAAAAACTGTTTTTT
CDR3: CASRKTAYGTNEKLFF

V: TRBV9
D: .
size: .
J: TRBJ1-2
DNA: TGTGCCAGCAGCGTAGCGCAACAGGGAAATGATGGCTACACCTTC
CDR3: CASSVAQQGNDGYTF

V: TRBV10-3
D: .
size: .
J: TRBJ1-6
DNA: TGTGCCATCAGTGAGTCCGGGAACTTACAACAGAATTCACCCCTCCACTTT
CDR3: CAISESGNLQQNSPLHF

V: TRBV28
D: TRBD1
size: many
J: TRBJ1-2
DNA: TGTGCCAGCAGTCCGAGACAGGGCCGCGTTGGCTATGGCTACACCTTC
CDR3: CASSPRQGRVGYGYTF

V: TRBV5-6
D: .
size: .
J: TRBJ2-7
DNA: TGTGCCAGCAGCGCGGGACTGATTACCTACGAGCAGTACTTC
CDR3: CASSAGLITYEQYF

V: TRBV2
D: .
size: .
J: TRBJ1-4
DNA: TGTGCCAGCAGTGAAGCGACAGAATGGGGGAATGAAAAACTGTTTTTT
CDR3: CASSEATEWGNEKLFF

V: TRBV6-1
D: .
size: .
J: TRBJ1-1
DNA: TGTGCCAGCAGCCCCGGCGCAGGGAACACTGAAGCTTTCTTT
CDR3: CASSPGAGNTEAFF

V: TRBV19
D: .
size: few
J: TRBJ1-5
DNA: TGTGCCAGTAGTATAAGGGAGACAGGATATAGCAATCAGCCCCAGCATTTT
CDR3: CASSIRETGYSNQPQHF

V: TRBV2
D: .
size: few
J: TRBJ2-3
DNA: TGTGCCAGCAGGTTAACTAGCTCTCCTACAGATACGCAGTATTTT
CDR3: CASRLTSSPTDTQYF

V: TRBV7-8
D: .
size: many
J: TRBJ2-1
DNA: TGTGCCAGCAGCTTAGTGGGGGAATGGCAAAATGAGCAGTTCTTC
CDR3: CASSLVGEWQNEQFF

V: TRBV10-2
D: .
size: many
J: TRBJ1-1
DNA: TGCGCCAGCAGTGAGTCGAAGGGTAACACTGAAGCTTTCTTT
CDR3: CASSESKGNTEAFF

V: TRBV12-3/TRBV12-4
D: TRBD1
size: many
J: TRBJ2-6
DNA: TGTGCCAGCAGCTATACGACCTTCGGGACAGTTCTCTCTGGGGCCAACGTCCTGACTTTC
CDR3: CASSYTTFGTVLSGANVLTF

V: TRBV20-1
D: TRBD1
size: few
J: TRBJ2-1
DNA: TGCAGTGCTCGGGACAGGGTTTCCTACAATGAGCAGTTCTTC
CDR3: CSARDRVSYNEQFF

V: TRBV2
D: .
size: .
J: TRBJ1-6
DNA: TGTGCCAGCAGTGAAAGGGGAAGTGCACCCCTCCACTTT
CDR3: CASSERGSAPLHF

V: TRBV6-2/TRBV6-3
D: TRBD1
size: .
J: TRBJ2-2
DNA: TGTGCCAGTGGACAGGTGGATTTCGGGGAGCTGTTTTTT
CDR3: CASGQVDFGELFF

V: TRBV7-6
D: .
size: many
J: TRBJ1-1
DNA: TGTGCCAGCAAGCCTACAGGGTTCTCCACTGAAGCTTTCTTT
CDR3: CASKPTGFSTEAFF

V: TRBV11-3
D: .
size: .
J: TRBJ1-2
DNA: TGTGCCAGCAGCTCCAGGGGCGCCTATGGCTACACCTTC
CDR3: CASSSRGAYGYTF

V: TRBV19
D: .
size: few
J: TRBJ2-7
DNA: TGTGCCAGTAGTATTCGAACGGTGGACGAGCAGTACTTC
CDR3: CASSIRTVDEQYF

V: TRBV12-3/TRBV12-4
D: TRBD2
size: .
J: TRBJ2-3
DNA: TGTGCCAGCAGTTTGATGACTAGCGGGGATAGCACAGATACGCAGTATTTT
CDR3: CASSLMTSGDSTDTQYF

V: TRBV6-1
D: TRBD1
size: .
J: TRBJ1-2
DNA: TGTGCCAGCAGTGAGCTGGGGGACAGGGTGCACGGCTACACCTTC
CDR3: CASSELGDRVHGYTF

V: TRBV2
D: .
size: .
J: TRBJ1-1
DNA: TGTGCCAGCAGTGAAGTTGGCAGCATGAACACTGAAGCTTTCTTT
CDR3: CASSEVGSMNTEAFF

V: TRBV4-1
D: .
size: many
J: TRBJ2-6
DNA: TGCGCCAGCAGCCAACCCAGGGACACCCACGAGAGGGCCAACGTCCTGACTTTC
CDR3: CASSQPRDTHERANVLTF

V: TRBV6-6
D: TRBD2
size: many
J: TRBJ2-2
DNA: TGTGCCAGCAGACAGACCGGGACTAGCGGGGGGGCCGGGGAGCTGTTTTTT
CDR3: CASRQTGTSGGAGELFF

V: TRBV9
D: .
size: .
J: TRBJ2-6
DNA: TGTGCCAGCAGCGTAGAAGGTACTGGGGCCAACGTCCTGACTTTC
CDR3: CASSVEGTGANVLTF

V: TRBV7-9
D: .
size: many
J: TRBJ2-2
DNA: TGTGCCAGCAGCTCAGGGTCTTACACCGGGGAGCTGTTTTTT
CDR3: CASSSGSYTGELFF

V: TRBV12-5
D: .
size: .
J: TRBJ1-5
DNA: TGTGCTAGTGGTTTGGCAGTCAATCAGCCCCAGCATTTT
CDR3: CASGLAVNQPQHF

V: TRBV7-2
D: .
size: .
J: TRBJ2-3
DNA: TGTGCCAGCAGCCCCAATAGGCGGGCTACAGGCACAGATACGCAGTATTTT
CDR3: CASSPNRRATGTDTQYF

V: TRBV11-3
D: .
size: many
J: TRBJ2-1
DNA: TGTGCCAGCAGCTTAGTAGGGGAGAGCAATGAGCAGTTCTTC
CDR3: CASSLVGESNEQFF

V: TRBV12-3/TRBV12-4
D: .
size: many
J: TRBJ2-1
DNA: TGTGCCAGCAGTTTAACATCAGACGGGGTAGAGCGGAATGAGCAGTTCTTC
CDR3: CASSLTSDGVERNEQFF

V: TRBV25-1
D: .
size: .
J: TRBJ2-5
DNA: TGTGCCAGCAGTGAACCCCGTCAAGAGACCCAGTACTTC
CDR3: CASSEPRQETQYF

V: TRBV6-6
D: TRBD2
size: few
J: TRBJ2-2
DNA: TGTGCCAGTCGACTAGCGGGAGGTTCGAACACCGGGGAGCTGTTTTTT
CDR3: CASRLAGGSNTGELFF

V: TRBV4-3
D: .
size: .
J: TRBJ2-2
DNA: TGCGCCAGCAGCCAAGATCTCGGGGAGGGGGAGCTGTTTTTT
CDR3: CASSQDLGEGELFF

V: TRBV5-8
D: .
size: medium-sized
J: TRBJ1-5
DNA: TGTGCCAGCAGCTTGGAGGGGTCTGGCAATCAGCCCCAGCATTTT
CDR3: CASSLEGSGNQPQHF

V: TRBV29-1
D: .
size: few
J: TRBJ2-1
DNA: TGCAGCGTTGAATGGGGCTCCTACAATGAGCAGTTCTTC
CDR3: CSVEWGSYNEQFF

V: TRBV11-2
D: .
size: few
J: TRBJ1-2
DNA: TGTGCCGGGGGGGCAGGCGAGGACTATGGCTACACCTTC
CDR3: CAGGAGEDYGYTF

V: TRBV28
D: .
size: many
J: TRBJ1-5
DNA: TGTGCCAGCAGTTTGTACAGGAATCAGCCCCAGCATTTT
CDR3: CASSLYRNQPQHF

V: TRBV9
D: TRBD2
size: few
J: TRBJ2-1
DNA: TGTGCCAGCAGCGGTAGCGGGAGCGGCTATGAGCAGTTCTTC
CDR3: CASSGSGSGYEQFF